The present entry profiles one T cell receptor beta chain with its context. The antigen it recognizes is unknown. The instrument given in TCRdb is NextSeq 550. The Human TCR Profiling Kit (MiLaboratory) was used to make UMI-labeled 5' RACE TRB cDNA libraries. The full amount of extracted RNA was used for cDNA synthesis, and the full amount of resulting cDNA was used for PCR amplification. Libraries were prepared in parallel with an identical number of PCR cycles. From the authors' description of their analysis: With a requirement of at least two reads per UMI, MIGEC and MiXCR extracted about 53,000 +/- 9,400 unique UMI-labeled TRB cDNA molecules per library. On average, each library contained 40,000 +/- 10,000 functional in-frame TRB CDR3 nucleotide clonotypes without stop codons. After downsampling to 5000 UMI-labeled TRB molecules per sample, diversity metrics such as normalized Shannon-Wiener and Chao1 were calculated in VDJtools. Clonotype-size-weighted physicochemical properties of the central five CDR3 residues (interaction energy, strength, volume and Kidera factor 4) were computed in VDJtools. TCRdb reprocessed the public reads and reports one entry per CDR3 protein sequence, without DNA. None of the V and J calls come from the authors' own analysis; TCRdb made them. The table for this sample lists 50,000 to 65,000 distinct CDR3 sequences. The ten largest account for 4.3% of the sample.

Each CD8+ T cell subset was flow-sorted in triplicate, and 300,000 or so cells per subset were placed directly into RLT lysis buffer. To exclude memory contaminants, naive CD8+ T cells were stringently defined as CD45RO-CCR7+CD27+CD95-. Standard density gradient centrifugation was used to isolate peripheral blood mononuclear cells from buffy coats. Naive CXCR3-negative and CXCR3-positive CD8+ T cells were flow-sorted on a FACSAria III. An RNeasy Mini Kit was used to extract total RNA from the sorted cells. The CDR3 goes from the cysteine to the phenylalanine over 16 residues. The entry carries no DNA sequence. CDR1 is given as SGHTA and CDR2 as FQGNSA, both from the germline V gene. This entry belongs to a study of CXCR3-negative and CXCR3-positive naive CD8 T cells (dated by TCRdb to between 2017 and 2020). Turning to the overall study: In total, roughly 150 million TRB reads were obtained, or roughly 1.5 +/- 0.3 million reads per library. The diversity and physicochemical repertoire analyses included about a dozen donors pooled from two independent experiments. TRBV-TRBJ cluster analysis included naive subsets from about 5 donors and memory cells from 3 donors. Study-level results and caveats: Similar TRBV-TRBJ usage was shown by naive CXCR3-negative and CXCR3-positive cells from the same donor, whereas distinct patterns were shown by memory cells. Surface CD5, linked to self-reactivity in mice, was comparable between naive subsets; TCR interaction strength was therefore also inferred from TRB CDR3 physicochemical properties. Because CXCR3 expression was partially decreased after cryopreservation, freshly isolated PBMCs were used for most assays. Compared with CXCR3-negative naive cells, CXCR3-positive naive cells had TRB CDR3s with higher hydrophobicity (lower Kidera factor 4), lower energy, and higher strength and volume indices. Repertoire diversity was comparably high in both naive subsets but much lower in memory CD8+ T cells.

The sample consisted of naive CXCR3- CD8+ T cells from blood. The cell subset or site label corresponds to: CD45RO-CCR7+CD27+CD95- naive CD8+ T cells lacking CXCR3 (TNR3-). The receptor comes from a human donor in good health. Some clones in this sample may be carry-over from other donors' samples. Here the chain combines TRBV7-2 and TRBJ2-5; TCRdb gives TRBD2 as the D gene, but with no DNA this cannot be confirmed. Here the CDR3 is given as CASSKEGLAAAETQYF.